These 15 T cell receptor beta chains share one sample of origin, sequenced in a study of OX40 agonist ivuxolimab in advanced cancers. Only in-frame clones appear in the TCRdb table, and some are missing; sequencing was by immunoSEQ multiplex PCR. The sample lists roughly 90,000 clones, approximately 90% occurring once. Sequences were derived from CD4+ or CD8+ T cells sorted from blood, sampled in a trial of the OX40 agonist ivuxolimab. The receptors here all came from an adult with an advanced solid tumor such as melanoma, head and neck, liver or kidney cancer.

V is TRBV7-2 and J is TRBJ2-1; possible D gene TRBD1, 5 bases. Per germline, CDR1 SGHTA and CDR2 FQGNSA. The CDR3 covers 13 residues. The ends were cut back, 5 bases at V and 5 bases at J, with 10 bases in the middle. The CDR3 is CASSRQGDNEQFF. The CDR3 coding sequence is TGTGCCAGCAGCCGCCAGGGCGACAATGAGCAGTTCTTC.

The rearrangement links TRBV7-2 to TRBJ2-3; 9 bases are a match to TRBD1. V shed 0 bases, J shed 0 bases, and the junction held 7 bases outside the gene matches. CDR1 is SGHTA and CDR2 is FQGNSA in the germline V gene. The CDR3 extends over 18 amino acids. The CDR3 DNA is TGTGCCAGCAGCTTAGCCTCGGGACAGGGTTTTAGCACAGATACGCAGTATTTT. It encodes CASSLASGQGFSTDTQYF.

The V and J genes are TRBV7-3 and TRBJ2-3, with 8 bases identical to TRBD2. The CDR3 is 15 amino acids. Looked up from germline, CDR1 is SGHTA and CDR2 is FQGTGA. V dropped 2 bases and J dropped 2; count of bases not matched to a gene: 3. The CDR3 bases are TGTGCCAGCAGCTTAGACGGGGGGGACACAGATACGCAGTATTTT. The encoded protein is CASSLDGGDTDTQYF.

The rearrangement links TRBV19 to TRBJ1-2; D is perhaps TRBD1 (6 bases). The length of the CDR3 is 15 residues. V lost 7 bases and J lost 4, with 19 bases in between. From germline, CDR1 is LNHDA and CDR2 SQIVND (reference sequence). CDR3: CASKRDNTRGYGYTF. The CDR3 DNA sequence: TGTGCCAGTAAGCGGGACAACACTCGCGGCTATGGCTACACCTTC. The full variable domain, rest sourced from reference TRBV19 and TRBJ1-2, is DGGITQSPKYLFRKEGQNVTLSCEQNLNHDAMYWYRQDPGQGLRLIYYSQIVNDFQKGDIAEGYSVSREKKESFPLTVTSAQKNPTAFYLCASKRDNTRGYGYTFGSGTRLTVV.

V and J are TRBV28 and TRBJ1-3, with TRBD1 matching over 8 bases. Germline values: CDR1 MDHEN, CDR2 SYDVKM. V was pared by 8 bases and J by 2 bases, with 2 bases of the junction left unmatched. This CDR3 is built from 13 residues. As DNA, the CDR3 is TGTGCCAGCTGGGACAGGACTGGAAACACCATATATTTT. It specifies CASWDRTGNTIYF.

The rearrangement joins TRBV7-9 to TRBJ2-3; 10 positions match TRBD2. In germline, CDR1 is SEHNR, CDR2 FQNEAQ (reference sequence). The CDR3 has 15 residues. V lost 4 bases to trimming and J lost 1 base; unmatched junction nucleotides: 2. CDR3 coding DNA: TGTGCCAGCAGCTCCGGGACTAGCGGCACAGATACGCAGTATTTT. Protein sequence: CASSSGTSGTDTQYF.

In its sample, this clone was seen many times. This sequence joins TRBV19 and TRBJ1-2, with TRBD1 identical over 9 bases. After removal of 7 bases from V and 6 bases from J, the junction contained 12 bases not matched to a gene. Germline CDR1 and CDR2: LNHDA and SQIVND (reference sequence). The CDR3 runs to 15 residues. CDR3 nucleotides: TGTGCCAGTACTACCCAAACCGGGACAGGGAATGGCTACACCTTC. It is translated as CASTTQTGTGNGYTF. The full variable domain, its missing parts supplied by reference TRBV19 and TRBJ1-2, is DGGITQSPKYLFRKEGQNVTLSCEQNLNHDAMYWYRQDPGQGLRLIYYSQIVNDFQKGDIAEGYSVSREKKESFPLTVTSAQKNPTAFYLCASTTQTGTGNGYTFGSGTRLTVV.

As to this clone: The sample holds other DNA sequences that translate to the same CDR3. The V gene is TRBV30, the J gene TRBJ2-3; perhaps TRBD2 as D (5 bases). Per the germline V gene, CDR1 is GTSNPN and CDR2 is SVGIG (reference sequence). V was cut by 0 bases and J by 0 bases, with 10 bases left in between. This CDR3 spans 15 amino acids. CDR3 DNA sequence: TGTGCCTGGAGTGTAGGGCTAGCTAGCACAGATACGCAGTATTTT. Amino acids: CAWSVGLASTDTQYF.

The chain uses TRBV5-1 and TRBJ2-1, with D maybe TRBD1 (6 bases). The CDR3 totals 16 residues. Germline V CDR1 and CDR2: SGHRS, YFSETQ. Between the trimmed V and J ends, which lost 0 bases and 3 bases, there was a span of 13 bases. This chain's CDR3 is CASSLDGGPSYNEQFF. The CDR3 DNA is TGCGCCAGCAGCTTGGATGGGGGCCCAAGCTACAATGAGCAGTTCTTC.

This chain connects TRBV6-5 to TRBJ2-3; 10 positions match TRBD2. This CDR3 is built from 15 residues. J lost 9 bases, V lost 2 bases, and 8 bases had no gene match. Germline assignment: CDR1 MNHEY and CDR2 SVGAGI. This CDR3 reads CASSYQLAGPVTQYF. CDR3 in DNA: TGTGCCAGCAGTTACCAACTAGCGGGGCCCGTAACGCAGTATTTT.

The CDR3 DNA follows: TGTGCCAGCCAGTTAGTCAATGAGCAGTTCTTC. It codes for CASQLVNEQFF. This chain links TRBV6-5 with TRBJ2-1; D gene ambiguous. Germline values: CDR1 MNHEY, CDR2 SVGAGI. This CDR3 has 11 amino acids. Trimming left V 8 bases short and J 6 bases short, with 8 bases between.

V is TRBV5-1 and J is TRBJ2-5; 10 nucleotides line up with TRBD1. The CDR3 runs to 14 residues. Germline CDR1 reads SGHRS; CDR2 reads YFSETQ. V was pared by 4 bases and J by 3 bases, with 3 bases of the junction left unmatched. The CDR3 is CASSAGQGKETQYF. The CDR3 DNA reads TGCGCCAGCAGCGCGGGACAGGGGAAAGAGACCCAGTACTTC.

A single count supports this clone. This chain connects TRBV7-2 to TRBJ1-3; no reliable D call. This CDR3 has 13 amino acids. Germline V gene data show CDR1 as SGHTA and CDR2 as FQGNSA. Trimming removed 1 base at V and 4 bases at J, with 5 bases between. This CDR3 is CASSLEVGNTIYF. In DNA form, the CDR3 reads TGTGCCAGCAGCTTAGAGGTGGGAAACACCATATATTTT. Combining the CDR3 with reference TRBV7-2 and TRBJ1-3 gives the whole variable domain GAGVSQSPSNKVTEKGKDVELRCDPISGHTALYWYRQSLGQGLEFLIYFQGNSAPDKSGLPSDRFSAERTGGSVSTLTIQRTQQEDSAVYLCASSLEVGNTIYFGEGSWLTVV.

The V gene is TRBV4-3, the J gene TRBJ1-4; 10 bases are a match to TRBD1. The CDR3 length is 19 residues. V trimming: 0 bases; J trimming: 0 bases; junction bases outside the gene matches: 7. Germline values: CDR1 LGHNA, CDR2 YSLEER. CDR3 loop: CASSQELGQGSATNEKLFF. CDR3 nucleotide sequence: TGCGCCAGCAGCCAAGAGTTGGGACAGGGGTCTGCAACTAATGAAAAACTGTTTTTT.

This chain links TRBV5-4 with TRBJ2-3; 8 nucleotides agree with TRBD2. The V segment lost 1 base and the J segment 5 bases; nucleotides outside the gene matches: 9. The length of the CDR3 is 16 residues. Germline V CDR1 and CDR2: SGHNT, YYREEE (reference sequence). CDR3 coding DNA: TGTGCCAGCAGCTTGCGGAGCGGGGGAGGGGTAGATACGCAGTATTTT. Translated, it gives CASSLRSGGGVDTQYF.